These T cell receptor beta chains were read from a single sample in a study of T cells in Graves' hyperthyroidism and ophthalmopathy. TCRdb called the multiplex PCR reads again in MiXCR, with one record for every CDR3 protein. The table shows hundreds of thousands of distinct CDR3 sequences, with 15% to 18% occurring only once. Sequencing used blood. The receptors shown here come from a woman in her late teens or twenties with Graves' hyperthyroidism that later progressed to Graves' ophthalmopathy. Each CDR3 is given with its conserved first and last residue. The order of the fields is J gene, V gene, D gene, clone size, CDR3 length, CDR3 protein, CDR3 DNA. A D gene is named only where the DNA matches it firmly. Clone sizes are given selectively: once, few, many, or a class where the clone is expanded.

j_gene: TRBJ1-2; v_gene: TRBV19; d_gene: TRBD1; abundance: NA; len: 17; CDR3aa: CASSTLFLGQGKRGYTF; CDR3nt: TGTGCCAGTAGTACCCTATTTTTGGGACAGGGAAAGAGAGGCTACACCTTC
j_gene: TRBJ1-2; v_gene: TRBV11-2; d_gene: NA; abundance: few; len: 13; CDR3aa: CASSLDRRVGYTF; CDR3nt: TGTGCCAGCAGCTTAGATCGACGGGTCGGCTACACCTTC
j_gene: TRBJ2-7; v_gene: TRBV6-1; d_gene: TRBD2; abundance: many; len: 13; CDR3aa: CASSSAGANEQYF; CDR3nt: TGTGCCAGCAGTTCAGCGGGAGCCAACGAGCAGTACTTC
j_gene: TRBJ2-5; v_gene: TRBV28; d_gene: TRBD1; abundance: many; len: 15; CDR3aa: CASAITGGSQETQYF; CDR3nt: TGTGCCAGCGCCATCACAGGGGGATCTCAAGAGACCCAGTACTTC
j_gene: TRBJ1-5; v_gene: TRBV28; d_gene: NA; abundance: many; len: 14; CDR3aa: CASSQSGGWEPQHF; CDR3nt: TGTGCCAGCAGTCAAAGCGGGGGGTGGGAGCCCCAGCATTTT
j_gene: TRBJ2-3; v_gene: TRBV12-3/TRBV12-4; d_gene: NA; abundance: many; len: 13; CDR3aa: CASSPDTTDTQYF; CDR3nt: TGTGCCAGCAGCCCCGACACCACAGATACGCAGTATTTT
j_gene: TRBJ2-5; v_gene: TRBV7-9; d_gene: TRBD1; abundance: few; len: 15; CDR3aa: CASSSLRTGDGTQYF; CDR3nt: TGTGCCAGCAGCTCCCTCCGGACAGGGGACGGGACCCAGTACTTC
j_gene: TRBJ2-1; v_gene: TRBV20-1; d_gene: TRBD2; abundance: NA; len: 19; CDR3aa: CSAQRAGLVRQISYNEQFF; CDR3nt: TGCAGTGCCCAGAGGGCGGGACTAGTCAGGCAAATCTCCTACAATGAGCAGTTCTTC
j_gene: TRBJ2-5; v_gene: TRBV4-3; d_gene: NA; abundance: NA; len: 16; CDR3aa: CASSQARRALQETQYF; CDR3nt: TGCGCCAGCAGCCAAGCTCGCAGGGCCCTCCAAGAGACCCAGTACTTC
j_gene: TRBJ2-7; v_gene: TRBV6-1; d_gene: TRBD2; abundance: few; len: 14; CDR3aa: CASRKRERGYEQYF; CDR3nt: TGTGCCAGCAGAAAGCGGGAGAGGGGCTACGAGCAGTACTTC
j_gene: TRBJ2-5; v_gene: TRBV7-8; d_gene: TRBD1; abundance: few; len: 16; CDR3aa: CASSPRQGAWQETQYF; CDR3nt: TGTGCCAGCAGCCCTCGACAGGGGGCATGGCAAGAGACCCAGTACTTC
j_gene: TRBJ2-1; v_gene: TRBV6-1; d_gene: TRBD2; abundance: many; len: 15; CDR3aa: CASSHSGGGYNEQFF; CDR3nt: TGTGCCAGCAGTCATAGCGGGGGAGGGTACAATGAGCAGTTCTTC
j_gene: TRBJ2-7; v_gene: TRBV24-1; d_gene: TRBD1; abundance: many; len: 13; CDR3aa: CATEGQGTDEQYF; CDR3nt: TGTGCCACGGAGGGACAGGGGACCGACGAGCAGTACTTC
j_gene: TRBJ1-1; v_gene: TRBV6-2/TRBV6-3; d_gene: NA; abundance: many; len: 16; CDR3aa: CASSYPSGTLNTEAFF; CDR3nt: TGTGCCAGCAGTTACCCCTCGGGGACGCTGAACACTGAAGCTTTCTTT
j_gene: TRBJ2-6; v_gene: TRBV6-1; d_gene: TRBD1; abundance: NA; len: 16; CDR3aa: CASRGQGVSGANVLTF; CDR3nt: TGTGCCAGCAGGGGACAGGGGGTCTCTGGGGCCAACGTCCTGACTTTC
j_gene: TRBJ1-1; v_gene: TRBV12-3/TRBV12-4; d_gene: NA; abundance: many; len: 12; CDR3aa: CASKGTNTEAFF; CDR3nt: TGTGCCAGCAAGGGGACGAACACTGAAGCTTTCTTT
j_gene: TRBJ2-5; v_gene: TRBV19; d_gene: TRBD1; abundance: many; len: 14; CDR3aa: CASSPRTGRETQYF; CDR3nt: TGTGCCAGTAGTCCTCGGACAGGAAGAGAGACCCAGTACTTC
j_gene: TRBJ2-3; v_gene: TRBV3-1; d_gene: TRBD2; abundance: many; len: 16; CDR3aa: CASSPLAGAITDTQYF; CDR3nt: TGTGCCAGCAGCCCACTAGCGGGGGCGATCACAGATACGCAGTATTTT
j_gene: TRBJ2-3; v_gene: TRBV20-1; d_gene: NA; abundance: few; len: 13; CDR3aa: CSASQTSLDTQYF; CDR3nt: TGCAGTGCTAGTCAGACTAGTCTGGATACGCAGTATTTT
j_gene: TRBJ2-5; v_gene: TRBV11-2; d_gene: TRBD1; abundance: many; len: 14; CDR3aa: CASSLGQARETQYF; CDR3nt: TGTGCCAGCAGCCTTGGACAGGCTCGAGAGACCCAGTACTTC
j_gene: TRBJ2-5; v_gene: TRBV29-1; d_gene: TRBD2; abundance: many; len: 15; CDR3aa: CSVEALREGGETQYF; CDR3nt: TGCAGCGTTGAAGCCCTTAGGGAGGGTGGGGAGACCCAGTACTTC
j_gene: TRBJ1-1; v_gene: TRBV4-2; d_gene: TRBD1; abundance: once; len: 11; CDR3aa: CASRQGPEAFF; CDR3nt: TGTGCCAGCAGACAGGGGCCTGAAGCTTTCTTT
j_gene: TRBJ2-1; v_gene: TRBV7-2; d_gene: NA; abundance: many; len: 13; CDR3aa: CASSSQGRNEQFF; CDR3nt: TGTGCCAGCAGCTCCCAGGGTCGCAATGAGCAGTTCTTC
j_gene: TRBJ2-5; v_gene: TRBV28; d_gene: TRBD2; abundance: few; len: 16; CDR3aa: CASSDLLAGRKETQYF; CDR3nt: TGTGCCAGCAGCGACCTACTAGCGGGACGGAAAGAGACCCAGTACTTC
j_gene: TRBJ2-1; v_gene: TRBV18; d_gene: TRBD2; abundance: many; len: 15; CDR3aa: CASSPIRGRGNEQFF; CDR3nt: TGTGCCAGCTCACCTATCCGCGGGAGAGGAAATGAGCAGTTCTTC
j_gene: TRBJ2-1; v_gene: TRBV7-9; d_gene: TRBD2; abundance: many; len: 16; CDR3aa: CASSALLARSYNEQFF; CDR3nt: TGTGCCAGCAGCGCTCTACTAGCGCGCTCCTACAATGAGCAGTTCTTC
j_gene: TRBJ2-1; v_gene: TRBV7-2; d_gene: TRBD2; abundance: many; len: 16; CDR3aa: CASSQENYGRRNEQFF; CDR3nt: TGTGCCAGCAGCCAGGAAAATTACGGGAGGAGGAATGAGCAGTTCTTC
j_gene: TRBJ2-1; v_gene: TRBV4-3; d_gene: TRBD2; abundance: NA; len: 17; CDR3aa: CASSQSPSGSTYNEQFF; CDR3nt: TGCGCCAGCAGCCAATCCCCTAGCGGGAGTACCTACAATGAGCAGTTCTTC
j_gene: TRBJ2-5; v_gene: TRBV27; d_gene: NA; abundance: many; len: 12; CDR3aa: CASSDLAETQYF; CDR3nt: TGTGCCAGCAGTGATCTAGCGGAGACCCAGTACTTC
j_gene: TRBJ2-7; v_gene: TRBV7-8; d_gene: NA; abundance: many; len: 15; CDR3aa: CASSIGTLGSYEQYF; CDR3nt: TGTGCCAGCAGCATCGGGACATTAGGTTCCTACGAGCAGTACTTC
j_gene: TRBJ2-7; v_gene: TRBV18; d_gene: NA; abundance: few; len: 14; CDR3aa: CASSPHPGSYEQYF; CDR3nt: TGTGCCAGCTCACCACATCCAGGGTCATACGAGCAGTACTTC
j_gene: TRBJ2-3; v_gene: TRBV5-5; d_gene: NA; abundance: few; len: 15; CDR3aa: CASSLFVDFGDTQYF; CDR3nt: TGTGCCAGCAGCTTGTTCGTGGATTTTGGGGATACGCAGTATTTT
j_gene: TRBJ1-5; v_gene: TRBV28; d_gene: TRBD1; abundance: many; len: 14; CDR3aa: CASSHRGRTQPQHF; CDR3nt: TGTGCCAGCAGCCACAGGGGGAGGACTCAGCCCCAGCATTTT
j_gene: TRBJ1-1; v_gene: TRBV6-1; d_gene: NA; abundance: many; len: 15; CDR3aa: CASSGQDSVVTEAFF; CDR3nt: TGTGCCAGCAGTGGACAGGACTCGGTGGTCACTGAAGCTTTCTTT
j_gene: TRBJ1-2; v_gene: TRBV6-1; d_gene: TRBD1; abundance: many; len: 16; CDR3aa: CASSNPGQATFYGYTF; CDR3nt: TGTGCCAGCAGTAATCCGGGACAGGCAACCTTCTATGGCTACACCTTC
j_gene: TRBJ2-2; v_gene: TRBV24-1; d_gene: TRBD2; abundance: many; len: 18; CDR3aa: CATSDQGLAGVSTGELFF; CDR3nt: TGTGCCACCAGTGACCAGGGACTAGCGGGAGTGTCCACCGGGGAGCTGTTTTTT
j_gene: TRBJ1-4; v_gene: TRBV5-1; d_gene: NA; abundance: few; len: 17; CDR3aa: CASSLAELLGTNEKLFF; CDR3nt: TGCGCCAGCAGCTTGGCCGAGCTCCTGGGAACTAATGAAAAACTGTTTTTT
j_gene: TRBJ2-1; v_gene: TRBV29-1; d_gene: NA; abundance: many; len: 12; CDR3aa: CSVEERRNEQFF; CDR3nt: TGCAGCGTTGAAGAACGAAGGAATGAGCAGTTCTTC
j_gene: TRBJ2-3; v_gene: TRBV20-1; d_gene: NA; abundance: NA; len: 13; CDR3aa: CSASGATTDTQYF; CDR3nt: TGCAGTGCTAGTGGCGCGACCACAGATACGCAGTATTTT
j_gene: TRBJ1-2; v_gene: TRBV11-2; d_gene: NA; abundance: many; len: 15; CDR3aa: CASSLNLVRQIGYTF; CDR3nt: TGTGCCAGCAGCTTAAACTTGGTCAGGCAAATTGGCTACACCTTC
j_gene: TRBJ1-5; v_gene: TRBV28; d_gene: NA; abundance: few; len: 17; CDR3aa: CASSFGPGQRVNQPQHF; CDR3nt: TGTGCCAGCAGTTTTGGGCCGGGACAAAGGGTGAATCAGCCCCAGCATTTT
j_gene: TRBJ2-7; v_gene: TRBV27; d_gene: NA; abundance: many; len: 15; CDR3aa: CASSLLGEYSYEQYF; CDR3nt: TGTGCCAGCAGTTTATTGGGGGAATACTCCTACGAGCAGTACTTC
j_gene: TRBJ1-2; v_gene: TRBV6-1; d_gene: TRBD1; abundance: many; len: 16; CDR3aa: CASSEVGSGGNYGYTF; CDR3nt: TGTGCCAGCAGTGAAGTAGGGTCAGGGGGCAACTATGGCTACACCTTC
j_gene: TRBJ2-1; v_gene: TRBV27; d_gene: NA; abundance: NA; len: 16; CDR3aa: CASSWYDSSSYNEQFF; CDR3nt: TGTGCCAGCAGTTGGTACGATTCCAGCTCCTACAATGAGCAGTTCTTC
j_gene: TRBJ2-7; v_gene: TRBV5-1; d_gene: TRBD1; abundance: many; len: 13; CDR3aa: CASSAGTGWEQYF; CDR3nt: TGCGCCAGCAGCGCCGGGACAGGGTGGGAGCAGTACTTC
j_gene: TRBJ1-2; v_gene: TRBV4-1; d_gene: NA; abundance: few; len: 15; CDR3aa: CASSPGGGMNYGYTF; CDR3nt: TGCGCCAGCAGCCCCGGGGGAGGGATGAACTATGGCTACACCTTC
j_gene: TRBJ2-1; v_gene: TRBV6-1; d_gene: TRBD1; abundance: few; len: 16; CDR3aa: CASTIRGTGLRNEQFF; CDR3nt: TGTGCCAGCACCATACGGGGGACAGGTCTTAGGAATGAGCAGTTCTTC
j_gene: TRBJ2-3; v_gene: TRBV12-5; d_gene: TRBD2; abundance: many; len: 16; CDR3aa: CASGFDIAGVTDTQYF; CDR3nt: TGTGCTAGTGGTTTCGACATAGCGGGAGTAACAGATACGCAGTATTTT
j_gene: TRBJ2-2; v_gene: TRBV4-1; d_gene: TRBD1; abundance: many; len: 14; CDR3aa: CASSLRDSTGELFF; CDR3nt: TGCGCCAGCAGCCTGAGGGACAGCACCGGGGAGCTGTTTTTT
j_gene: TRBJ2-5; v_gene: TRBV12-5; d_gene: NA; abundance: many; len: 13; CDR3aa: CASGLSGEETQYF; CDR3nt: TGTGCTAGTGGTTTGTCGGGGGAAGAGACCCAGTACTTC
j_gene: TRBJ2-7; v_gene: TRBV20-1; d_gene: NA; abundance: NA; len: 14; CDR3aa: CSARGASVLYEQYF; CDR3nt: TGCAGTGCCCGGGGGGCTAGCGTACTCTACGAGCAGTACTTC
j_gene: TRBJ1-5; v_gene: TRBV12-3/TRBV12-4; d_gene: NA; abundance: many; len: 14; CDR3aa: CASSLGGVNQPQHF; CDR3nt: TGTGCCAGCAGTTTAGGAGGGGTTAATCAGCCCCAGCATTTT
j_gene: TRBJ1-1; v_gene: TRBV4-1; d_gene: TRBD1; abundance: few; len: 14; CDR3aa: CASSQVGQGAEAFF; CDR3nt: TGCGCCAGCAGCCAAGTGGGACAGGGGGCTGAAGCTTTCTTT
j_gene: TRBJ2-3; v_gene: TRBV5-8; d_gene: TRBD1; abundance: many; len: 14; CDR3aa: CASSRQGSGDTQYF; CDR3nt: TGTGCCAGCAGCCGACAGGGCAGTGGAGATACGCAGTATTTT
j_gene: TRBJ2-4; v_gene: TRBV10-2; d_gene: NA; abundance: few; len: 17; CDR3aa: CASSDSGTLLPKNIQYF; CDR3nt: TGCGCCAGCAGCGACTCAGGGACCCTACTACCCAAAAACATTCAGTACTTC
j_gene: TRBJ1-1; v_gene: TRBV27; d_gene: TRBD1; abundance: many; len: 15; CDR3aa: CASSGDRGGNTEAFF; CDR3nt: TGTGCCAGCAGTGGGGACAGGGGGGGCAACACTGAAGCTTTCTTT
j_gene: TRBJ2-5; v_gene: TRBV6-6; d_gene: NA; abundance: many; len: 14; CDR3aa: CASSYSNGLETQYF; CDR3nt: TGTGCCAGCAGTTACTCCAACGGCCTCGAGACCCAGTACTTC
j_gene: TRBJ2-7; v_gene: TRBV2; d_gene: NA; abundance: many; len: 12; CDR3aa: CASSQEGYEQYF; CDR3nt: TGTGCCAGCAGTCAAGAGGGATATGAGCAGTACTTC
j_gene: TRBJ1-5; v_gene: TRBV4-1; d_gene: TRBD1; abundance: few; len: 14; CDR3aa: CASSQAGGKQPQHF; CDR3nt: TGCGCCAGCAGCCAAGCAGGGGGCAAACAGCCCCAGCATTTT
j_gene: TRBJ1-1; v_gene: TRBV19; d_gene: NA; abundance: NA; len: 13; CDR3aa: CASSISTNTEAFF; CDR3nt: TGTGCCAGTAGTATTTCCACGAACACTGAAGCTTTCTTT